This T cell receptor (beta chain) was profiled in a study of cytomegalovirus exposure and HLA in healthy donors. V was trimmed by 3 bases and J by 7 bases, leaving 19 bases between them. Germline loops: CDR1 ENHRY, CDR2 SYGVKD. This CDR3 has 16 residues. Here immunoSEQ multiplex PCR was the method, and the copy in TCRdb shows in-frame clones only, minus some. The sample has under 150,000 clones; about 90% are singletons. This sequence was found in a man aged 18 to 30 in good health and CMV-seronegative. Material for sequencing was PBMCs. The V call is TRBV10-3, the J call TRBJ2-4; perhaps TRBD2 as D (7 bases). As DNA, the CDR3 is TGTGCCATCAGTGATCCGCGAGGGGGAGGGTCGAACATTCAGTACTTC. Its protein product is CAISDPRGGGSNIQYF.